This TCR beta chain was captured by sequencing in a study of CD8+CD57+ T cells in acquired aplastic anemia listed by TCRdb under 2018. Background for the entire study: DNA extracted from sorted CD4+ and CD8+ cells had a mean of roughly 3 ug, with a range of about 0.18 to 27.4 ug. CD8+CD57+ expansion was defined as frequency above the mean frequency observed in healthy subjects.

Of note for this clonotype: Its antigen target is currently unknown. No much larger clone exists at a distance of one base, and base qualities are not known.

Genomic DNA served as template for TCR beta VDJ combination and CDR3 sequence profiling. An Illumina HiSeq 2000 was the platform used for TCR repertoire sequencing. On the authors' methods: TRBV/TRBJ rearrangement plots, CDR3 size and DJ length profiles, and Simpson's diversity index were used to evaluate the repertoires. The immunodominant clone was defined as the most abundant DNA sequence in deep sequencing data. CDR3 amino acid sequences were checked for sharing between subjects and were compared against published repertoires and the VDJdb database. TCRdb reprocessed the public reads (quality trimming at Q25 with fastp, clone calling with MiXCR) and kept in-frame beta chains. Each CDR3 protein appears once, grouped with its most common genes and DNA. These V and J calls derive from TCRdb rather than the authors' analysis. This sample is represented by around 200,000 distinct CDR3 sequences; about 44% of them were singletons. The ten largest clonotypes hold over 10% of the sample.

CDR1 DFQATT and CDR2 SNEGSKA are derived from the germline V gene (reference sequence). The V and J ends are trimmed by 2 bases and 12 bases, leaving 20 bases between them. The CDR3 goes from the cysteine to the phenylalanine over 15 residues. Only the CDR3 region is kept as DNA, spanning 45 bases read in frame from base 1. Expansion of CD8+CD57+ cells had been shown by flow cytometry in the patients chosen for sequencing. Severe acquired aplastic anemia was diagnosed in all patients according to International Study of Aplastic Anemia and Agranulocytosis and Camitta criteria. No therapy had been received by the patients at the time of blood sampling. TCR repertoires of sorted CD4+ and CD8+ blood T cells from severe aplastic anemia patients and healthy subjects were deep-sequenced in the study. Patients were enrolled in the USA under clinicaltrials.gov protocols 00001620, 01623167, 00001397, 00071045, 00081523 and 00961064. Ficoll-Paque density gradient centrifugation was used to isolate peripheral blood mononuclear cells. Before DNA extraction, CD4+ and CD8+ T cells were sorted with FACS or magnetic beads.

On the study overall, not on this receptor specifically: Roughly 30 CD8+ CDR3 sequences were shared between patients and controls but appeared highly expressed in patients and within their immunodominant clones. Patients and healthy controls showed no significant difference in CD8+ Simpson's diversity (P=0.060).

The sequence is built from TRBV20-1 and TRBJ1-6, with TRBD1 tentatively as D gene (5 bases match). This TCR derives from a human donor with aplastic anemia. What was sequenced was sorted CD4+, CD8+, or CD8+CD57+ T cells (not recorded which) from PBMCs. This receptor has the CDR3 CSARPLGRDVQPLHF. The nucleotide sequence reads TGCAGTGCTAGACCTCTGGGGCGGGACGTGCAACCCCTCCACTTT.